What follows are 11 T cell receptor beta chains derived from one specimen sequenced in a study of OX40 agonist ivuxolimab in advanced cancers. Generated by immunoSEQ multiplex PCR, the TCRdb table keeps only in-frame clones and is missing some. Of around 95,000 clones detected, around 87% appear once; the ten largest clones hold approximately 0.16%. Sequencing used CD4+ or CD8+ T cells sorted from blood, obtained in a trial of the OX40 agonist ivuxolimab. The source is an adult with an advanced solid tumor such as melanoma, head and neck, liver or kidney cancer.

In this sample, this clone turned up once. The V and J genes are TRBV29-1 and TRBJ2-7; 11 bases match TRBD1. The germline V gene has CDR1 SQVTM and CDR2 ANQGSEA. V shed 5 bases, J shed 6 bases, and the junction held 3 bases outside the gene matches. The CDR3 totals 12 residues. DNA for the CDR3: TGCAGCGTTAAGGGACAGGGGGTCGAGCAGTACTTC. Its protein product is CSVKGQGVEQYF.

The rearrangement links TRBV6-1 to TRBJ2-7; TRBD2 is a possible D gene (5 bases). This CDR3 comprises 15 residues. With 4 bases removed from V and 0 bases from J, the gap between germline ends came to 13 bases. CDR1 and CDR2 (germline): MNHNS, SASEGT. CDR3 protein: CASSGEGGYSYEQYF. The CDR3 nucleotides are TGTGCCAGCAGTGGCGAGGGTGGGTACTCCTACGAGCAGTACTTC.

V gene TRBV6-5 combines with J gene TRBJ1-1; the D gene is possibly TRBD1 (6 bases). Trimming stripped 7 bases from V and 2 bases from J, with 14 bases between. CDR3 length equals 14 residues. From germline, CDR1 is MNHEY and CDR2 SVGAGI. CDR3 amino acids: CASKQGRGNTEAFF. CDR3 DNA: TGTGCCAGCAAACAGGGTAGGGGCAACACTGAAGCTTTCTTT.

The V call is TRBV9, the J call TRBJ2-7; 10 positions agree with TRBD2. This CDR3 contains 15 residues. V gave up 2 bases and J gave up 6 bases; unmatched junction bases: 8. The germline V gene has CDR1 SGDLS and CDR2 YYNGEE. CDR3 protein: CASSVASGGRGEQYF. CDR3 coding DNA: TGTGCCAGCAGCGTGGCTAGCGGGGGCCGGGGCGAGCAGTACTTC.

The chain links TRBV9 to TRBJ2-5; maybe TRBD1 (6 bases). This CDR3 region has 20 residues. Trimming left V 1 base short and J 5 bases short, with 30 bases between. Germline loops: CDR1 SGDLS, CDR2 YYNGEE. CDR3 DNA: TGTGCCAGCAGCGTACCTTCCCGCTGGAAGAACCCAGGGGAGCGGGAGACCCAGTACTTC. Translating it yields CASSVPSRWKNPGERETQYF.

The chain combines TRBV19 with TRBJ2-5; 8 bases line up with TRBD2. The V gene end was trimmed by 3 bases and the J gene end by 3 bases; junction bases not matched to a gene: 15. The CDR3 is 18 residues long. Germline CDR1 is LNHDA and CDR2 is SQIVND (reference sequence). The CDR3 coding sequence is TGTGCCAGTAGTATCGGACTAGCTACAACGGGCCCCAAAGAGACCCAGTACTTC. As protein: CASSIGLATTGPKETQYF.

The CDR3 coding sequence is TGTGCCAGCAGCGTAGCTACAGGGGGAAGGGGTGAGCAGTTCTTC. It codes for CASSVATGGRGEQFF. The V and J genes are TRBV9 and TRBJ2-1; 8 nucleotides line up with TRBD1. Germline CDR1 and CDR2: SGDLS and YYNGEE. The CDR3 runs 15 residues. Trimming removed 0 bases from V and 9 bases from J; junction bases left unmatched: 8.

The chain joins TRBV5-1 to TRBJ2-7; 10 bases align to TRBD2. Germline V gene lookup returns CDR1 SGHRS and CDR2 YFSETQ. CDR3 length: 14 residues. Germline trimming cut 4 bases from V and 5 bases from J; bases unmatched to any gene: 6. DNA for the CDR3: TGCGCCAGCAGCACAGGGACTAGCGTCGACGAGCAGTACTTC. It yields the protein CASSTGTSVDEQYF.

The rearrangement joins TRBV28 to TRBJ1-2; 9 positions match TRBD1. CDR3 length: 15 amino acids. Germline V gene lookup returns CDR1 MDHEN and CDR2 SYDVKM. Germline trimming cut 6 bases from V and 4 bases from J; bases unmatched to any gene: 9. The CDR3 here is CASSPVGQGLYGYTF. CDR3 coding DNA: TGTGCCAGCAGCCCGGTGGGACAGGGACTCTATGGCTACACCTTC.

CDR3: CASSLGGRGYTF. CDR3 DNA: TGTGCCAGCAGCTTAGGAGGCCGGGGCTACACCTTC. The rearrangement links TRBV7-2 to TRBJ1-2; D uncertain. Looked up from germline, CDR1 is SGHTA and CDR2 is FQGNSA. The length of the CDR3 is 12 residues. The germline V and J ends were trimmed by 1 base and 8 bases, with 8 bases remaining between them.

This CDR3 is CASSASGRGETQYF. CDR3 DNA sequence: TGTGCCAGCAGCGCTAGCGGGAGGGGGGAGACCCAGTACTTC. The chain couples TRBV9 to TRBJ2-5; 12 nucleotides line up with TRBD2. Germline V CDR1 and CDR2: SGDLS, YYNGEE. The CDR3 contains 14 residues. Unmatched junction bases numbered 2, after V lost 3 bases and J lost 5 bases.